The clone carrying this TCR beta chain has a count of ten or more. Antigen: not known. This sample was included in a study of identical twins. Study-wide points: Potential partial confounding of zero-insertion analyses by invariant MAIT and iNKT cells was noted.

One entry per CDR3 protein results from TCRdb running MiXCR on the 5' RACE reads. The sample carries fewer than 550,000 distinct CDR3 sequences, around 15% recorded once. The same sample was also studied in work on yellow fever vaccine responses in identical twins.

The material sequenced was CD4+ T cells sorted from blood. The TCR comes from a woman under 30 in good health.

The CDR3 here is CSVSSGRDYNEQFF. CDR3 DNA sequence: TGCAGTGTTTCTAGCGGGAGGGATTACAATGAGCAGTTCTTC. The chain links TRBV20-1 to TRBJ2-1; 12 bases are a match to TRBD2. The V segment lost 7 bases and the J segment 4 bases; nucleotides outside the gene matches: 5. CDR1 is DFQATT and CDR2 is SNEGSKA in the germline V gene (reference sequence). The CDR3 is 14 amino acids.